The entry that follows covers one T cell receptor beta chain sequence. Its specificity is unknown. The protocol was immunoSEQ multiplex PCR, while the TCRdb copy is restricted to in-frame clones and leaves out a portion. The repertoire holds about 2,200,000 clones, with 90% to 95% as singletons. The data stem from a study of shared clonotypes between healthy human individuals. In the study overall: The cohort comprised a couple of women and three men. Their ages spanned 18 to 49 years.

This CDR3 is 18 amino acids long. In germline, CDR1 is MGHRA, CDR2 YSYEKL. After removal of 5 bases from V and 1 base from J, the junction contained 14 bases not matched to a gene. As defined, naive CD8 cells were CD45RO-negative and positively selected for CCR7, with terminally differentiated effector memory CD45RA+ cells excluded. Recent acute infections and vaccinations were absent in the healthy HIV-negative adult donors. There were only Caucasian adults among the donors, and all lived in Nashville, Tennessee. The study's findings and limits: Estimated richness was generally greater in naive than memory subsets.

This chain connects TRBV4-1 to TRBJ1-3; 7 bases agree with TRBD1. Sequencing was performed on naive CD8+ T cells from PBMCs. This receptor was taken from a man aged 18 to 29 in good health. Some clones in this sample may be carry-over from other donors' samples. CDR3 loop: CASSSPPGQEVSGNTIYF. The DNA for the CDR3 is TGCGCCAGCAGCAGCCCCCCCGGACAGGAGGTATCTGGAAACACCATATATTTT.